The rows below give T cell receptor beta chains drawn from one sample of a study of shared clonotypes between healthy human individuals. The method was immunoSEQ multiplex PCR; TCRdb's version includes in-frame clones alone and lacks a portion of them. The sample gives 2 million to 3 million clones, over 85% of which show up once; about 0.39% is in the top ten. Specimen: naive CD4+ T cells from PBMCs. The origin of the receptors is a man between 18 and 35 years old in good health. Some clones in this sample may be carry-over from other donors' samples. Each CDR3 is given with its conserved first and last residue. D genes are given only for firm matches. Not all rows give a size; the values are once, few, many and, for expanded clones, a class.

clone size | J gene | V gene | D gene | CDR3 DNA | CDR3 protein
- | TRBJ2-7 | TRBV7-3 | TRBD1 | TGTGCCAGCAGCCAGGGACAGAGCTACGAGCAGTACTTC | CASSQGQSYEQYF
- | TRBJ1-3 | TRBV5-1 | - | TGCGCCAGCAGCTCTCAGGGGATATCATCTGGAAACACCATATATTTT | CASSSQGISSGNTIYF
few | TRBJ1-3 | TRBV5-1 | - | TGCGCCAGCAGCCGGACAGCTGGAAACACCATATATTTT | CASSRTAGNTIYF
- | TRBJ2-5 | TRBV5-6 | - | TGTGCCAGCAGCAAACAAGAGACCCAGTACTTC | CASSKQETQYF
- | TRBJ1-5 | TRBV6-5 | - | TGTGCCAGCAGTCTGACGACGGGGGGCAATCAGCCCCAGCATTTT | CASSLTTGGNQPQHF
- | TRBJ2-1 | TRBV9 | TRBD1 | TGTGCCAGCAGCGAGGGGGACAGGGTGCATGAGCAGTTCTTC | CASSEGDRVHEQFF
- | TRBJ2-3 | TRBV11-2 | - | TGTGCCAGCAGCTTAGCGTGGAGGGGGCGCCTTGAGGCAGATACGCAGTATTTT | CASSLAWRGRLEADTQYF
once | TRBJ2-3 | TRBV28 | - | TGTGCCAGCAGTTTCCAGGGGACAGATACGCAGTATTTT | CASSFQGTDTQYF
- | TRBJ2-7 | TRBV2 | TRBD2 | TGTGCCAGCAGTGTTATCGGGACTAGGCTTTACTTC | CASSVIGTRLYF
- | TRBJ2-7 | TRBV25-1 | - | TGTGCCAGCAGCTCAGCGGCGGGGTACTACGAGCAGTACTTC | CASSSAAGYYEQYF
- | TRBJ2-3 | TRBV7-9 | TRBD2 | TGTGCCAGCAGCCCGGCGGCTAGCGGATCTACAGATACGCAGTATTTT | CASSPAASGSTDTQYF
- | TRBJ2-1 | TRBV5-1 | TRBD2 | TGCGCCAGCAGCTATCGGGGGACTACCAATGAGCAGTTCTTC | CASSYRGTTNEQFF
once | TRBJ1-1 | TRBV4-2 | TRBD1 | TGTGCCAGCAGCCCCAGGACAGGGGACGTTGAAGCTTTCTTT | CASSPRTGDVEAFF
once | TRBJ2-1 | TRBV4-1 | TRBD2 | TGCGCCAGCAGCCAACGACTAGCGGAGGGGCCCTCCTACAATGAGCAGTTCTTC | CASSQRLAEGPSYNEQFF
- | TRBJ2-7 | TRBV28 | - | TGTGCCAGCAGTTCCTCGGCGGGGGAGCAGTACTTC | CASSSSAGEQYF
- | TRBJ1-1 | TRBV28 | - | TGTGCCAGCAGTCCCCCGGGGGCGGGAGTTGAAGCTTTCTTT | CASSPPGAGVEAFF
- | TRBJ2-5 | TRBV7-2 | - | TGTGCCAGCAGCCCCCGAGGGGCTACCCAGTACTTC | CASSPRGATQYF
- | TRBJ2-1 | TRBV10-3 | TRBD2 | TGTGCCATCAGTGGCCTAGCGGGAATGGAAGAGCAGTTCTTC | CAISGLAGMEEQFF
- | TRBJ1-1 | TRBV28 | TRBD1 | TGTGCCAGCAGGAGAACAGGGGGCCGGGATACTGAAGCTTTCTTT | CASRRTGGRDTEAFF
- | TRBJ1-1 | TRBV11-2 | - | TGTGCCAGCAGCGCTAATGGGGGGAACACTGAAGCTTTCTTT | CASSANGGNTEAFF
- | TRBJ2-3 | TRBV19 | TRBD2 | TGTGCTATTGCTCTTGCGGGGGCAGATACGCAGTATTTT | CAIALAGADTQYF
- | TRBJ2-1 | TRBV9 | TRBD2 | TGTGCCAGCAGCGTACTGGGACTAGCGGGAGTTGGGAATGAGCAGTTCTTC | CASSVLGLAGVGNEQFF
- | TRBJ1-2 | TRBV5-1 | TRBD1 | TGCGCCAGCAGCTTGGGAGGCAGGGGGGACTATGGCTACACCTTC | CASSLGGRGDYGYTF
- | TRBJ2-3 | TRBV28 | - | TGTGCCAGCCAAACAGCCGGTGGGGATACGCAGTATTTT | CASQTAGGDTQYF
- | TRBJ1-2 | TRBV21-1 | - | TGTGCCAGCAGCAAAGCCTGGACAGTTTTTGGCTATGGCTACACCTTC | CASSKAWTVFGYGYTF
- | TRBJ2-3 | TRBV6-1 | - | TGTGCCAGCACTAAGACGTCCTCGCAAGATACGCAGTATTTT | CASTKTSSQDTQYF
once | TRBJ1-2 | TRBV7-2 | - | TGTGCCAGCAGCACAGCTCCGACGGAATCTATGTACGGCTACACCTTC | CASSTAPTESMYGYTF
- | TRBJ2-2 | TRBV7-3 | - | TGTGCCAGCAGCCCTAGCGGCAGGGGGCGCGTTCGGGGCACCGGGGAGCTGTTTTTT | CASSPSGRGRVRGTGELFF
- | TRBJ2-4 | TRBV19 | - | TGTGCCAGTAGTTGGGGCACGGACATTCAGTACTTC | CASSWGTDIQYF
- | TRBJ2-1 | TRBV11-2 | - | TGTGCCAGTGGGGTCGTAGTTTCAGATGAGCAGTTCTTC | CASGVVVSDEQFF
- | TRBJ2-3 | TRBV10-3 | - | TGTGCCATCAGAAGGTTAGGGGCCAGCACAGATACGCAGTATTTT | CAIRRLGASTDTQYF
- | TRBJ2-2 | TRBV21-1 | - | TGTGCCAGCAGCAAAAACACCGGGACCCCAAACACCGGGGAGCTGTTTTTT | CASSKNTGTPNTGELFF
- | TRBJ1-5 | TRBV7-8 | TRBD1 | TGTGCCAGCAGCTGGGGACAGGATAGCAATCAGCCCCAGCATTTT | CASSWGQDSNQPQHF
- | TRBJ1-2 | TRBV2 | - | TGTGCCAGCACCCCAGTGGGGAGCGGCTACACCTTC | CASTPVGSGYTF
once | TRBJ2-3 | TRBV5-4 | TRBD2 | TGTGCCAGCAGCCCGGGAGGCCCGACGAGCACAGATACGCAGTATTTT | CASSPGGPTSTDTQYF
- | TRBJ2-2 | TRBV5-1 | TRBD2 | TGCGCCAGCAGCTTGTTCGAGACTAGCGGGGGCACCGGGGAGCTGTTTTTT | CASSLFETSGGTGELFF